Below are 15 T cell receptor beta chains sequenced from a single sample in a study of T cell responses to AZD1222 COVID-19 vaccine. TCRdb keeps only in-frame clones here, not all; method: immunoSEQ multiplex PCR. The table shows some 150,000 clones, with more than 85% occurring only once. The material sequenced was peripheral blood, taken on day 0 of AZD1222 vaccination. The origin of the receptors is an adult in good health.

The chain recombines TRBV30 with TRBJ2-1, with 7 bases aligning to TRBD2. This CDR3 contains 15 residues. The junction had 8 bases not matched to a gene; V was cut back by 5 bases and J by 1 base. Germline V gene lookup returns CDR1 GTSNPN and CDR2 SVGIG (reference sequence). In nucleotides, the CDR3 is TGTGCCTGGGTTTACGCGGGAGCGTCCTACAATGAGCAGTTCTTC. It translates to CAWVYAGASYNEQFF. Using reference TRBV30 and TRBJ2-1 for the parts outside the CDR3, the full variable domain is SQTIHQWPATLVQPVGSPLSLECTVEGTSNPNLYWYRQAAGRGLQLLFYSVGIGQISSEVPQNLSASRPQDRQFILSSKKLLLSDSGFYLCAWVYAGASYNEQFFGPGTRLTVL.

The rearrangement uses TRBV6-5 and TRBJ2-5; 11 nucleotides match TRBD2. V was clipped by 7 bases and J by 6 bases; unmatched bases: 10. The germline V gene has CDR1 MNHEY and CDR2 SVGAGI. The length of the CDR3 is 15 residues. In DNA form, the CDR3 reads TGTGCCAGCACCATTAGCGGGGGGGCCGGAAAGACCCAGTACTTC. Its protein product is CASTISGGAGKTQYF.

V is TRBV11-2 and J is TRBJ2-2; TRBD1 matches at 8 bases. The V gene's germline CDR1 is SGHAT and CDR2 FQNNGV. The CDR3 consists of 19 residues. V lost 2 bases and J lost 0; bases outside the gene matches: 11. CDR3 amino acids: CASSLRPRDRSSNTGELFF. As DNA, the CDR3 is TGTGCCAGCAGCTTACGCCCCCGGGACAGGTCCTCGAACACCGGGGAGCTGTTTTTT.

This clone was observed a single time. The V and J genes are TRBV6-2 or TRBV6-3 and TRBJ2-1; TRBD2 matches at 7 bases. Trimming cost V 4 bases and J 12 bases; bases outside gene matches: 15. The CDR3 runs 15 residues. Germline lookup yields CDR1 MNHEY and CDR2 SVGEGT. This CDR3 reads CASSSMGGTTAGQFF. For the CDR3, the DNA is TGTGCCAGCAGTTCGATGGGGGGGACCACTGCCGGGCAGTTCTTC.

The chain links TRBV5-1 to TRBJ1-2, with a tentative D call TRBD1 (5 bases). Between the trimmed V and J ends, which lost 5 bases and 7 bases, there was a span of 18 bases. The germline CDR1 and CDR2 sequences are SGHRS and YFSETQ. CDR3 length: 14 residues. CDR3 bases: TGCGCCAGCAGAGCCGGGCCCGAGGACATTGGCTACACCTTC. Its translation is CASRAGPEDIGYTF.

The rearrangement links TRBV5-1 to TRBJ1-4; D is unresolved. The germline V gene encodes CDR1 SGHRS and CDR2 YFSETQ. With 3 bases removed from V and 5 bases from J, the gap between germline ends came to 14 bases. This CDR3 is 15 amino acids long. CDR3 bases: TGCGCCAGCAGCTACGGCGGGCAGGTGAATGAAAAACTGTTTTTT. This gives the protein CASSYGGQVNEKLFF.

The CDR3 sequence: CASSILNSPLHF. CDR3 sequence (DNA): TGTGCCAGCAGTATTCTTAATTCACCCCTCCACTTT. The chain employs TRBV6-5 and TRBJ1-6; no firm D call. With 5 bases removed from V and 6 bases from J, the gap between germline ends came to 5 bases. CDR3 length equals 12 residues. Looked up from germline, CDR1 is MNHEY and CDR2 is SVGAGI.

This clone was detected only once. V is TRBV7-8 and J is TRBJ1-1, with 7 bases matching TRBD1. Germline V CDR1 and CDR2: SGHVS, FQNEAQ. With V trimmed by 5 bases and J by 0 bases, 6 bases remained unmatched. The CDR3 sequence is 15 residues long. In nucleotides, the CDR3 is TGTGCCAGCAGCACGAGGACAGGCATGAACACTGAAGCTTTCTTT. This encodes CASSTRTGMNTEAFF.

A single count supports this clone. This chain links TRBV3-1 (or the pseudogene TRBV3-2) with TRBJ2-1; TRBD2 matches 11 bases. CDR3 length: 19 amino acids. With V trimmed by 0 bases and J by 3 bases, 10 bases remained unmatched. In germline, CDR1 is LGHDT, CDR2 YNNKEL (reference sequence). The CDR3 region has the DNA TGTGCCAGCAGCCAAGATTCCCTAGCGGGAGGAGGGGTCTACAATGAGCAGTTCTTC. The encoded protein is CASSQDSLAGGGVYNEQFF.

This sequence joins TRBV25-1 and TRBJ1-5; D may be TRBD1 (6 bases). Trimming left V 4 bases short and J 5 bases short, with 15 bases between. Germline CDR1 reads MGHDK; CDR2 reads SYGVNS. The CDR3 runs to 15 residues. This chain's CDR3 is CASSASGTPYQPQHF. As DNA, the CDR3 is TGTGCCAGCAGTGCTTCCGGGACACCATATCAGCCCCAGCATTTT.

This chain links TRBV11-2 with TRBJ1-1; 9 bases agree with TRBD1. CDR3 length: 15 residues. Germline loops: CDR1 SGHAT, CDR2 FQNNGV. After removal of 6 bases from V and 5 bases from J, the junction contained 10 bases not matched to a gene. CDR3 in DNA: TGTGCCAGCAGACGACCCGGGACAGGGAGGACTGAAGCTTTCTTT. Translated, it gives CASRRPGTGRTEAFF.

The V call is TRBV4-1, the J call TRBJ2-7; the match to TRBD2 covers 10 bases. The CDR3 is 16 residues long. Germline V gene lookup returns CDR1 MGHRA and CDR2 YSYEKL. V shed 0 bases and J 6 bases; nucleotides not matched to a gene: 8. In DNA form, the CDR3 reads TGCGCCAGCAGCCAAGATCCCCTAGCGGGAGTAGGCGAGCAGTACTTC. This translates into CASSQDPLAGVGEQYF.

The chain combines TRBV5-1 with TRBJ2-4; TRBD1 matches at 7 bases. The V gene's germline CDR1 is SGHRS and CDR2 YFSETQ. The CDR3 totals 14 residues. The ends lost 4 bases at V and 6 bases at J; junction bases unmatched: 7. CDR3 coding DNA: TGCGCCAGCAGCCAGAGGGGGCAGTCAAACATTCAGTACTTC. Protein: CASSQRGQSNIQYF.

A single count supports this clone. V usage is TRBV5-4 and J usage is TRBJ1-3; D possibly corresponds to TRBD1 (6 bases). V lost 4 bases, J lost 4 bases, and 9 bases lay in between. Germline values: CDR1 SGHNT, CDR2 YYREEE (reference sequence). There are 13 residues in the CDR3. CDR3 loop: CASSTGQGNTIYF. As DNA, the CDR3 is TGTGCCAGCAGCACAGGACAGGGAAACACCATATATTTT.

The chain has TRBV7-3 and TRBJ2-2; TRBD1 agrees at 7 bases. The trim removed 4 bases at V and 4 bases at J, leaving 9 bases unmatched. This CDR3 is 16 amino acids long. Germline loops: CDR1 SGHTA, CDR2 FQGTGA. The CDR3 coding sequence is TGTGCCAGCAGCTCCTCTAGGGGACAGCCCACCGGGGAGCTGTTTTTT. This translates into CASSSSRGQPTGELFF.